The entry below gives a single T cell receptor beta chain sequence along with its context. This entry is derived from a study of blood T cell repertoires in COVID-19. Study at large: The cDNA or gDNA used as material had been derived from T cells, B-cell-depleted T cells, or PBMCs.

In the study's own analysis: Reference gene primer amplification yielded estimated nucleated cell counts. Produced via immunoSEQ multiplex PCR; TCRdb's table is partial and in-frame only. V and J calls and clone size are given by that table; D and trimming were obtained from the DNA. Of around 170,000 clones listed, 86% are singletons. This CDR3 has 16 residues. Germline V gene data show CDR1 as SGHDT and CDR2 as YYEEEE. V lost 2 bases to trimming and J lost 0 bases; unmatched junction nucleotides: 2. The source is a woman in her 70s with acute or convalescent COVID-19. The V call is TRBV5-6, the J call TRBJ2-3, with 11 bases lining up with TRBD2. Sequences were obtained from peripheral blood. The CDR3 nucleotides are TGTGCCAGCAGCTTCTGGACTAGCGGGAGCACAGATACGCAGTATTTT. This translates into CASSFWTSGSTDTQYF.